This TCR beta chain was identified during a study of cytomegalovirus exposure and HLA in healthy donors. Study-wide points: Several of the most significant clusters appeared, in a later analysis, to be linked to common viral pathogens. Analyses of presence/absence relied on an assumption of roughly uniform sequencing depth across donors.

A remark on this clone: Its matching antigen is unknown.

CDR1 and CDR2 from the germline V gene are MDHEN and SYDVKM. The length of the CDR3 is 15 residues. V gave up 2 bases and J gave up 4 bases, with 13 bases separating them. It was with 60 Vbeta and 13 Jbeta primers that the PCR ran. Here immunoSEQ multiplex PCR was the method, and the copy in TCRdb shows in-frame clones only, minus some. The sample has about 31,000 clones; roughly 44% are singletons. This TCR was sampled from a woman aged 50 to 65 in good health and CMV-seronegative. The genes are TRBV28 and TRBJ2-3; D is possibly TRBD2 (7 bases). The sample was PBMCs. CDR3 sequence reads: CASSLGGGIADTQYF. The CDR3 DNA reads TGTGCCAGCAGTTTAGGGGGGGGCATCGCAGATACGCAGTATTTT.